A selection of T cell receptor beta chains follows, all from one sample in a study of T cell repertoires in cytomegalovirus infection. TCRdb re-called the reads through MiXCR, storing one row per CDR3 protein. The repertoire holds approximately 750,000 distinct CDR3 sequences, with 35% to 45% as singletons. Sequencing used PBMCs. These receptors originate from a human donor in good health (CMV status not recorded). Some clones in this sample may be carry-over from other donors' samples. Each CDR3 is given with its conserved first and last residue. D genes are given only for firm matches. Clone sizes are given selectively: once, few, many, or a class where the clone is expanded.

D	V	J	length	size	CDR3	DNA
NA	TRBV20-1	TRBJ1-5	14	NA	CSARERRRVQPQHF	TGCAGTGCTAGAGAAAGAAGGAGGGTTCAGCCCCAGCATTTT
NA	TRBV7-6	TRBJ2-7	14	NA	CASSFGGQHGEQYF	TGTGCCAGCAGCTTCGGGGGGCAGCACGGCGAGCAGTACTTC
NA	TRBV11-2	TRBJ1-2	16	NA	CASSIFGGAPNYGYTF	TGTGCCAGCAGCATATTTGGGGGGGCTCCTAACTATGGCTACACCTTC
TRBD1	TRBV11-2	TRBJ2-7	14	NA	CASSQGVSSYEQYF	TGTGCCAGCAGTCAGGGGGTGAGCTCCTACGAGCAGTACTTC
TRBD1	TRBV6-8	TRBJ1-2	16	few	CASSKTGGAGSYGYTF	TGTGCCAGCAGCAAGACAGGGGGCGCAGGGTCCTATGGCTACACCTTC
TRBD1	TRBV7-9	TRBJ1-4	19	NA	CASSSATPGQGGWDEKLFF	TGTGCCAGCAGCTCAGCGACCCCGGGACAGGGGGGCTGGGATGAAAAACTGTTTTTT
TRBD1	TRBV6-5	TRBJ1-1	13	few	CASSGDRGGEAFF	TGTGCCAGCAGCGGAGACAGGGGCGGTGAAGCTTTCTTT
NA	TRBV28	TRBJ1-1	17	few	CASSAWTRPTRNTEAFF	TGTGCCAGCAGTGCCTGGACTAGACCCACGAGGAACACTGAAGCTTTCTTT
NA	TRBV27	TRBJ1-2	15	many	CASAPDRGGWYGYTF	TGTGCCAGCGCCCCCGATCGAGGGGGATGGTATGGCTACACCTTC
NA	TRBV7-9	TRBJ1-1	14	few	CASSLAGAHTEAFF	TGTGCCAGCAGCTTAGCAGGTGCCCACACTGAAGCTTTCTTT
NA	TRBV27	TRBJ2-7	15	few	CASSPTGRGDYEQYF	TGTGCCAGCAGTCCCACCGGCAGGGGTGACTACGAGCAGTACTTC
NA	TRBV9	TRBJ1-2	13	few	CASSASRGIGYTF	TGTGCCAGCAGCGCGTCTCGGGGGATAGGCTACACCTTC
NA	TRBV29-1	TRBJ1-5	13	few	CSVEVDRNQPQHF	TGCAGCGTTGAAGTGGACAGAAATCAGCCCCAGCATTTT
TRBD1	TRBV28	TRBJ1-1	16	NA	CASSFARGEVNTEAFF	TGTGCCAGCAGTTTTGCCAGGGGGGAGGTGAACACTGAAGCTTTCTTT
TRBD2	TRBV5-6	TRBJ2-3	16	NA	CASSLVISGVTDTQYF	TGTGCCAGCAGCTTAGTCATTAGCGGGGTGACAGATACGCAGTATTTT
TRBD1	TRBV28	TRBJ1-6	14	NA	CASSAGTGYSPLHF	TGTGCCAGCAGTGCCGGGACAGGGTATTCACCCCTCCACTTT
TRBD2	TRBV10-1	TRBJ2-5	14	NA	CASSPGLAKETQYF	TGCGCCAGCAGTCCGGGACTAGCTAAGGAGACCCAGTACTTC
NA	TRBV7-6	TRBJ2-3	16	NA	CASSSRSGSFTDTQYF	TGTGCCAGCAGCTCCCGTAGCGGAAGTTTCACAGATACGCAGTATTTT
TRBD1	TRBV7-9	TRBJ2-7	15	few	CASSLVWTGGNEQYF	TGTGCCAGCAGCTTAGTCTGGACAGGGGGGAACGAGCAGTACTTC
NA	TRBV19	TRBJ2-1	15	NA	CASSIQGTGYNEQFF	TGTGCCAGTAGTATCCAGGGGACGGGATACAATGAGCAGTTCTTC
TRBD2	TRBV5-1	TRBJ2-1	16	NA	CASSFAGGPINNEQFF	TGCGCCAGCAGCTTTGCGGGAGGGCCGATTAACAATGAGCAGTTCTTC
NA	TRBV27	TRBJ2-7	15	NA	CASTPFRDSLREQYF	TGTGCCAGCACCCCCTTCCGGGACTCCCTTCGCGAGCAGTACTTC
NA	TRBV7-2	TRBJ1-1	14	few	CASSLRTLNTEAFF	TGTGCCAGCAGCTTGCGGACACTGAACACTGAAGCTTTCTTT
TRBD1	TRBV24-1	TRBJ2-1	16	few	CATSDTGTGDRREQFF	TGTGCCACCAGTGATACCGGGACAGGGGACCGGCGTGAGCAGTTCTTC
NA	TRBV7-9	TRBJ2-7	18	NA	CASSLVVVMGEISYEQYF	TGTGCCAGCAGCTTAGTAGTTGTCATGGGGGAGATCTCCTACGAGCAGTACTTC
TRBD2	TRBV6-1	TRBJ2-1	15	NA	CASSEAAGAYNEQFF	TGTGCCAGCAGTGAAGCCGCGGGGGCCTACAATGAGCAGTTCTTC
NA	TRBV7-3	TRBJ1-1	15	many	CASSSTGRLNTEAFF	TGTGCCAGCAGCTCTACGGGACGGCTGAACACTGAAGCTTTCTTT
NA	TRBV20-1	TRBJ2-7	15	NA	CSARDRLQGRYEQYF	TGCAGTGCTAGAGATCGACTTCAGGGACGCTACGAGCAGTACTTC
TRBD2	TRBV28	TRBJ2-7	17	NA	CASSPHGLAGSSYEQYF	TGTGCCAGCAGCCCCCACGGACTAGCGGGAAGCTCCTACGAGCAGTACTTC
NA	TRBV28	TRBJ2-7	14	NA	CASRVAGRNYEQYF	TGTGCCAGCAGGGTGGCGGGACGGAACTACGAGCAGTACTTC
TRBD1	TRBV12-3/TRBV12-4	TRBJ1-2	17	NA	CASSSFSGTGGNYGYTF	TGTGCCAGCAGTTCCTTTTCCGGGACAGGGGGGAACTATGGCTACACCTTC
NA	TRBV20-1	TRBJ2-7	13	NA	CSARRGAAYEQYF	TGCAGTGCTAGACGGGGGGCCGCCTACGAGCAGTACTTC
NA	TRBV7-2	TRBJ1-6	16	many	CASSLEGRVPNSPLHF	TGTGCCAGCAGCTTAGAGGGCAGGGTCCCCAATTCACCCCTCCACTTT
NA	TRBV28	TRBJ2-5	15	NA	CASSFSSSPVETQYF	TGTGCCAGCAGTTTCTCCAGTTCCCCCGTGGAGACCCAGTACTTC
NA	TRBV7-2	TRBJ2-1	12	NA	CVSSPLPGKQFF	TGTGTCAGCAGCCCGTTACCGGGAAAGCAGTTCTTC
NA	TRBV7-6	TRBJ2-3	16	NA	CASSIAPRVGTDTQYF	TGTGCCAGCAGTATTGCCCCCCGGGTTGGGACAGATACGCAGTATTTT
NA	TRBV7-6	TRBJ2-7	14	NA	CASSPGTAIYEQYF	TGTGCCAGCAGCCCAGGGACCGCAATCTACGAGCAGTACTTC
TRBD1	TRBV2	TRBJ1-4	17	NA	CASKLWGQPATNEKLFF	TGTGCCAGCAAACTGTGGGGACAGCCTGCAACTAATGAAAAACTGTTTTTT
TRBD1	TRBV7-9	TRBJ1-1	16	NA	CASCLLAGTGNTEAFF	TGTGCCAGCTGCCTTCTTGCCGGGACAGGGAACACTGAAGCTTTCTTT
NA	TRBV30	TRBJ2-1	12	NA	CAWSATLGVLVF	TGTGCCTGGAGTGCCACACTAGGGGTTCTGGTCTTC